These 7 T cell receptor beta chains were all obtained from the same sample, sequenced in a study of cytomegalovirus exposure and HLA in healthy donors. 13 Jbeta primers and 60 Vbeta primers were used for the PCR. Sequenced by immunoSEQ multiplex PCR; TCRdb stores in-frame clones only, minus some. The sample has approximately 150,000 clones, around 76% seen once. The material sequenced was PBMCs. The receptors originated from a man between 40 and 49 years old in good health and CMV-seronegative.

For the CDR3, the DNA is TGTGCCAGCAGTTACCTCCAGGGGTACCAAGAGACCCAGTACTTC. It specifies CASSYLQGYQETQYF. V gene TRBV6-5 combines with J gene TRBJ2-5, with D possibly being TRBD1 (6 bases). The CDR3 extends over 15 amino acids. Germline V gene sequence: CDR1 MNHEY, CDR2 SVGAGI. Deletions cut 2 bases from V and 0 bases from J, with 10 bases between.

The rearrangement joins TRBV11-3 to TRBJ1-1, with 9 bases that match TRBD1. V was pared by 5 bases and J by 4 bases, with 8 bases of the junction left unmatched. CDR1 is SGHNT and CDR2 is YENEEA in the germline V gene. The CDR3 length is 15 residues. The chain's CDR3 is CASSVRTGASTEAFF. The CDR3 nucleotides are TGTGCCAGCAGCGTAAGGACAGGGGCGAGCACTGAAGCTTTCTTT.

The rearrangement uses TRBV7-8 and TRBJ2-1; TRBD2 aligns across 9 bases. This CDR3 contains 15 residues. The J segment lost 5 bases and the V segment lost 2 bases, leaving 4 bases of the junction unmatched. Germline values: CDR1 SGHVS, CDR2 FQNEAQ. In nucleotides, the CDR3 is TGTGCCAGCAGCTTAAGACTAGCGGAGAACAATGAGCAGTTCTTC. Translating gives CASSLRLAENNEQFF.

The chain links TRBV25-1 to TRBJ2-1, with TRBD1 matching 7 bases. The ends lost 4 bases at V and 7 bases at J; junction bases unmatched: 7. Germline values: CDR1 MGHDK, CDR2 SYGVNS. The CDR3 runs to 14 residues. CDR3 sequence (DNA): TGTGCCAGCAGTGCTCGACAGGGTTTAAATGAGCAGTTCTTC. Translation: CASSARQGLNEQFF. The complete variable domain, with remaining parts taken from reference TRBV25-1 and TRBJ2-1, reads EADIYQTPRYLVIGTGKKITLECSQTMGHDKMYWYQQDPGMELHLIHYSYGVNSTEKGDLSSESTVSRIRTEHFPLTLESARPSHTSQYLCASSARQGLNEQFFGPGTRLTVL.

This chain joins TRBV11-3 and TRBJ2-3, with 10 bases fitting TRBD1. Trimming took 4 bases from V and 4 from J; bases not matched to a gene: 5. The germline V gene encodes CDR1 SGHNT and CDR2 YENEEA. The CDR3 runs 15 residues. The CDR3 region has the DNA TGTGCCAGCAGCTCCGGGACAGGGGAGGCAGATACGCAGTATTTT. This translates into CASSSGTGEADTQYF.

The CDR3: CACTAAQGSSRYF. CDR3 in DNA: TGTGCCTGCACCGCCGCACAGGGGTCCTCTCGGTACTTC. The chain recombines TRBV30 with TRBJ2-4; 7 bases align to TRBD1. The CDR3 consists of 13 residues. After removal of 6 bases from V and 15 bases from J, the junction contained 17 bases not matched to a gene. The germline V gene has CDR1 GTSNPN and CDR2 SVGIG (reference sequence).

A single count supports this clone. The junction and the germline gene differ at one end; a read error may be behind it. The chain carries TRBV7-9 and TRBJ1-3; maybe TRBD1 (5 bases). The CDR3 has 16 amino acids. Germline V gene sequence: CDR1 SEHNR, CDR2 FQNEAQ (reference sequence). CDR3 sequence (DNA): TGTTCCAGCAGCCCGTCGGGGGGTCCACCGGGGGACACCATATATTTT. Translated: CSSSPSGGPPGDTIYF.